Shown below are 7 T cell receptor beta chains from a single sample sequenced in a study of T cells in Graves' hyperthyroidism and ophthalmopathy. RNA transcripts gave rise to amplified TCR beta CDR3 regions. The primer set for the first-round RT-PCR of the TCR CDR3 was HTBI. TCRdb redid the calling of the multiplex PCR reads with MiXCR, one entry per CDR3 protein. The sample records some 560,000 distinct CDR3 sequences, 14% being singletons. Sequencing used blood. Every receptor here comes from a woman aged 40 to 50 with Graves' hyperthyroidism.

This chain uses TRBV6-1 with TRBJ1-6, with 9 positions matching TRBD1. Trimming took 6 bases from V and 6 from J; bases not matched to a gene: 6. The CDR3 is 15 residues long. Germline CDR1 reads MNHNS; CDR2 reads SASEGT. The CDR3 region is CASRVATGGNSPLHF. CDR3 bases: TGTGCCAGCAGGGTCGCGACAGGGGGTAATTCACCCCTCCACTTT.

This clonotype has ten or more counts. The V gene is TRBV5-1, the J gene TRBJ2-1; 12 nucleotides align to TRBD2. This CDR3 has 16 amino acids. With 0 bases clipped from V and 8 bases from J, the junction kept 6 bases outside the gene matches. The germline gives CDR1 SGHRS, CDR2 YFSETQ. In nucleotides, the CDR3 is TGCGCCAGCAGCTTGGGAGGGACTAGCGGGTCCGATGAGCAGTTCTTC. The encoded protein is CASSLGGTSGSDEQFF.

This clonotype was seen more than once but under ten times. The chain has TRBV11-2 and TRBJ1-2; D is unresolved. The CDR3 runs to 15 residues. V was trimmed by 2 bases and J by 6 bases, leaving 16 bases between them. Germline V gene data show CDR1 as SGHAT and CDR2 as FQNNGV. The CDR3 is CASSLTPAGRDGYTF. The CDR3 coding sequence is TGTGCCAGCAGCTTAACGCCGGCAGGTCGGGATGGCTACACCTTC.

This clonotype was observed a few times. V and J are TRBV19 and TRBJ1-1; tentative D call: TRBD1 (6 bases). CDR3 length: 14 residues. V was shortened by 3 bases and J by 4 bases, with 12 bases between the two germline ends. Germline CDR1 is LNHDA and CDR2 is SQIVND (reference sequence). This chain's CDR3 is CASSMGAGGTEAFF. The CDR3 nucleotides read TGTGCCAGTAGTATGGGGGCCGGGGGCACTGAAGCTTTCTTT.

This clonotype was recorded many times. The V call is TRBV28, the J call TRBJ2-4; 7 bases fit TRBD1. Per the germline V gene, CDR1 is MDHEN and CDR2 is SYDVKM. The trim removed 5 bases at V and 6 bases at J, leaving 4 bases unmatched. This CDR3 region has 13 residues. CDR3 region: CASSGDSLNIQYF. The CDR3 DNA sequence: TGTGCCAGCAGTGGGGACAGTCTAAACATTCAGTACTTC.

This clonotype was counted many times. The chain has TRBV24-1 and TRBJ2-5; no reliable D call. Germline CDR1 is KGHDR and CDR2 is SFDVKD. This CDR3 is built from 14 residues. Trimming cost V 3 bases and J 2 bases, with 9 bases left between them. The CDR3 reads CATSDKGPQETQYF. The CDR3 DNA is TGTGCCACCAGTGATAAAGGACCTCAAGAGACCCAGTACTTC.

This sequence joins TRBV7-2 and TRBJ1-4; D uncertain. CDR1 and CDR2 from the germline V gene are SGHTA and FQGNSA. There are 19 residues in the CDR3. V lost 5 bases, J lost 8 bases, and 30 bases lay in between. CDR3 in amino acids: CASSLTRPLSQGKREKLFF. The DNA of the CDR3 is TGTGCCAGCAGCCTAACCCGGCCCCTTTCACAAGGGAAAAGGGAAAAACTGTTTTTT. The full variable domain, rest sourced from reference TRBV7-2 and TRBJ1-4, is GAGVSQSPSNKVTEKGKDVELRCDPISGHTALYWYRQSLGQGLEFLIYFQGNSAPDKSGLPSDRFSAERTGGSVSTLTIQRTQQEDSAVYLCASSLTRPLSQGKREKLFFGSGTQLSVL.